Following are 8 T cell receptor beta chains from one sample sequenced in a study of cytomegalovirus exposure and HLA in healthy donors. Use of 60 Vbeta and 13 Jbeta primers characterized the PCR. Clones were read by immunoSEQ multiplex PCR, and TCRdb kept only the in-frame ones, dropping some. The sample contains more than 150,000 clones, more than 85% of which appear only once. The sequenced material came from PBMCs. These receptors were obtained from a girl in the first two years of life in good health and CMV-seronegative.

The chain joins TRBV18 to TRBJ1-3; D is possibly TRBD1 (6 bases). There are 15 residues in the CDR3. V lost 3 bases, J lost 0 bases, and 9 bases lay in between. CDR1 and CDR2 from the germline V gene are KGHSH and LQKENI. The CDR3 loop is CASSPWTASGNTIYF. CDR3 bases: TGTGCCAGCTCACCGTGGACAGCCTCTGGAAACACCATATATTTT.

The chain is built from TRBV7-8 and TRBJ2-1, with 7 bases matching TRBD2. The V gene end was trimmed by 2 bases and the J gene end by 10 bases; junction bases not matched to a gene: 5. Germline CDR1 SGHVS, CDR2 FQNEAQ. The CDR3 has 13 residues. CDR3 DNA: TGTGCCAGCAGCTTAAGTCTGCGGGAGGAGCAGTTCTTC. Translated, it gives CASSLSLREEQFF.

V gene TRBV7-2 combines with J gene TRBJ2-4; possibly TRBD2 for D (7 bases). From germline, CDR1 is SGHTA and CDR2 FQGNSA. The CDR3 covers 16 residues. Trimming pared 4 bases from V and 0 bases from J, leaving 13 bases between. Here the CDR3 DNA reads TGTGCCAGCAGCTGGGTGGGGGGGCTAGCCAAAAACATTCAGTACTTC. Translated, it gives CASSWVGGLAKNIQYF.

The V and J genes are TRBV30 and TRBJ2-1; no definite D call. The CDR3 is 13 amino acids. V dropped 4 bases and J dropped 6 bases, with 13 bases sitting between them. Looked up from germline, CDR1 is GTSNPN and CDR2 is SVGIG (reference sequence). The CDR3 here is CAWTPFPTNEQFF. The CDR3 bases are TGTGCCTGGACTCCTTTCCCTACCAATGAGCAGTTCTTC. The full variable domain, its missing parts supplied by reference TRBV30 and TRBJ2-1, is SQTIHQWPATLVQPVGSPLSLECTVEGTSNPNLYWYRQAAGRGLQLLFYSVGIGQISSEVPQNLSASRPQDRQFILSSKKLLLSDSGFYLCAWTPFPTNEQFFGPGTRLTVL.

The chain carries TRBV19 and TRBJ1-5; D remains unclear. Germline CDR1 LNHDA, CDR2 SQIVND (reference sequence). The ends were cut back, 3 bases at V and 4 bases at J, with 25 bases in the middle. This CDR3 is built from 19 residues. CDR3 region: CASSIRILNRLTENQPQHF. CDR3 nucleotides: TGTGCCAGTAGTATCCGAATTCTTAACCGACTGACGGAAAATCAGCCCCAGCATTTT.

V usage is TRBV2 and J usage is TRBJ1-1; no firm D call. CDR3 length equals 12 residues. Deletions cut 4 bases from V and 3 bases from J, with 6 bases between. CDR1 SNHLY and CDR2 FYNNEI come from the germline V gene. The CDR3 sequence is CASSVRDTEAFF. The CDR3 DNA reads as TGTGCCAGCAGTGTACGGGACACTGAAGCTTTCTTT.

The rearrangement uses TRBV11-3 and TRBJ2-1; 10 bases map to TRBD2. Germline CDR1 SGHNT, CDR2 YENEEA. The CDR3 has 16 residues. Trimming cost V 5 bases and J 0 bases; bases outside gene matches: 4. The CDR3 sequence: CASSTGTSDSYNEQFF. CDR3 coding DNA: TGTGCCAGCAGCACTGGGACTAGCGACTCCTACAATGAGCAGTTCTTC. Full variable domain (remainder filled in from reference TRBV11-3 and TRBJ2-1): EAGVVQSPRYKIIEKKQPVAFWCNPISGHNTLYWYLQNLGQGPELLIRYENEEAVDDSQLPKDRFSAERLKGVDSTLKIQPAELGDSAVYLCASSTGTSDSYNEQFFGPGTRLTVL.

DNA for the CDR3: TGTGCCAGCAGCGTAAAGCCGACTATGAACACTGAAGCTTTCTTT. As protein: CASSVKPTMNTEAFF. V usage is TRBV9 and J usage is TRBJ1-1; no definite D call. The CDR3 sequence is 15 residues long. Germline V gene sequence: CDR1 SGDLS, CDR2 YYNGEE. V lost 1 base, J lost 0 bases, and 10 bases lay in between.